This TCR beta chain was recorded in a study of PD-1 blockade in classical Hodgkin lymphoma. Germline V gene lookup returns CDR1 LGHNT and CDR2 FRNRAP. V lost 1 base and J lost 4, with 7 bases in between. CDR3 length: 13 residues. Clones were sequenced by immunoSEQ multiplex PCR, and TCRdb holds only the in-frame ones, with some missing. The sample holds about 7,700 clones, roughly 90% seen once. Every patient experienced relapse after autologous stem cell transplantation, and brentuximab vedotin exposure varied. Magnetic depletion of unwanted cells isolated CD4+ T cells from thawed PBMCs. The receptor comes from a human donor with classical Hodgkin lymphoma. The chain couples TRBV12-5 to TRBJ1-1; no definite D call. The material sequenced was CD4+ T cells from blood, taken at baseline. The CDR3 DNA reads TGTGCTAGTGGTTTGGGGGGATCCACTGAAGCTTTCTTT. It codes for CASGLGGSTEAFF.